These T cell receptor beta chains were read from a single sample in a study of blood T cell repertoires in COVID-19. TCRdb's table, derived via immunoSEQ multiplex PCR, lists solely in-frame clones and lacks some. This sample has about 130,000 clones, with nearly 70% found just once. Sequencing was done on a sample of peripheral blood. The receptors shown here come from a woman in her 70s with acute or convalescent COVID-19. Each CDR3 is given with its conserved first and last residue. D genes are given only for firm matches. Size is omitted from some rows. Given values are once, few, many or a class for expanded clones.

>TRBV7-9|.|TRBD2|TRBJ2-7
TGTGCCAGCAGCGCCGGGACTAGCGGGGGACGGTCCTACGAGCAGTACTTC
CASSAGTSGGRSYEQYF
>TRBV24-1|.|TRBD2|TRBJ2-3
TGTGCCACCAGTGATGCGAACGGGCCGGGAGGGAATACGCAGTATTTT
CATSDANGPGGNTQYF
>TRBV6-5|.|.|TRBJ2-3
TGTGCCAGCAGTACTAGGACGGGCACAGATACGCAGTATTTT
CASSTRTGTDTQYF
>TRBV4-1|.|.|TRBJ2-3
TGCGCCAGCAGCCTCGATGGGTATAGGGGCGATACGCAGTATTTT
CASSLDGYRGDTQYF
>TRBV4-1|few|.|TRBJ2-7
TGCGCCAGCAGTGAGGTAGCGGCCTACTCCTACGAGCAGTACTTC
CASSEVAAYSYEQYF
>TRBV7-6|.|TRBD2|TRBJ2-1
TGTGCCAGCAGCGGCGGGGGGTTGTCCTACAATGAGCAGTTCTTC
CASSGGGLSYNEQFF
>TRBV7-3|.|.|TRBJ2-6
TGTGCCAGCAGCCTACAGGGTCCTGGGGCCAACGTCCTGACTTTC
CASSLQGPGANVLTF
>TRBV24-1|few|TRBD2|TRBJ2-5
TGTGCCACCGCTGGGACTAGGGGGGGGGAGACCCAGTACTTC
CATAGTRGGETQYF
>TRBV18|few|.|TRBJ2-1
TGTGCCAGCTCAGCCGGCGGTCACAATGAGCAGTTCTTC
CASSAGGHNEQFF
>TRBV10-1|few|.|TRBJ2-2
TGCGCCAGCGACATTCCGGGACACCCGAACACCGGGGAGCTGTTTTTT
CASDIPGHPNTGELFF
>TRBV10-2|.|.|TRBJ2-6
TGCGCCAGCAGTGACGGTAGCTCTGGGGCCAACGTCCTGACTTTC
CASSDGSSGANVLTF